Shown below are 5 T cell receptor beta chains from a single sample sequenced in a study of graft-versus-host responses after intestinal transplantation. What these receptors recognize is not known. The assay was immunoSEQ multiplex PCR, and TCRdb's table has in-frame clones only and misses some. This sample carries around 110,000 clones, 90% of them seen once, and the ten largest clones take roughly 0.2%. The starting material was unstimulated CD4+ T cells sorted from spleen or lymph node cells, obtained before intestinal transplant. These receptors originate from a human donor who received an intestinal transplant.

The V and J genes are TRBV6-5 and TRBJ1-5, with 8 bases fitting TRBD1. The CDR3 has 15 residues. Per the germline V gene, CDR1 is MNHEY and CDR2 is SVGAGI. Germline trimming cut 6 bases from V and 7 bases from J; bases unmatched to any gene: 11. DNA for the CDR3: TGTGCCAGCAGCCGCTGGACAGGGAGTCAGCAGCCCCAGCATTTT. Amino acid sequence: CASSRWTGSQQPQHF.

This chain connects TRBV7-9 to TRBJ1-2; tentative D call: TRBD1 (5 bases). Germline values: CDR1 SEHNR, CDR2 FQNEAQ (reference sequence). The V end was cut by 2 bases, the J end by 8 bases, with 9 bases between. The CDR3 has 12 amino acids. CDR3: CASSLTGSGYTF. The CDR3 DNA follows: TGTGCCAGCAGCTTAACAGGATCCGGCTACACCTTC.

The chain links TRBV5-1 to TRBJ1-2; 7 bases match TRBD1. Germline CDR1 and CDR2: SGHRS and YFSETQ. CDR3 length: 15 residues. The V and J ends lost 0 bases and 4 bases, in that order; junction bases with no gene match: 6. CDR3 sequence: CASSLEGTAGYGYTF. The CDR3 DNA reads TGCGCCAGCAGCTTGGAGGGGACAGCCGGCTATGGCTACACCTTC.

This rearrangement joins TRBV6-5 to TRBJ1-1; possibly TRBD1 for D (5 bases). Germline V gene lookup returns CDR1 MNHEY and CDR2 SVGAGI. The CDR3 contains 15 residues. Trimming cost V 5 bases and J 1 base, with 14 bases left between them. In DNA, the CDR3 is TGTGCCAGCAGTCGAACCCGACAGAGGAACACTGAAGCTTTCTTT. It encodes CASSRTRQRNTEAFF.

The chain has TRBV25-1 and TRBJ1-2, with TRBD1 matching 11 bases. V lost 5 bases to trimming and J lost 2 bases; unmatched junction nucleotides: 7. The germline V gene has CDR1 MGHDK and CDR2 SYGVNS. The CDR3 loop spans 16 amino acids. CDR3: CASSHPGTGGNYGYTF. The CDR3 region has the DNA TGTGCCAGCAGTCATCCCGGGACAGGGGGAAACTATGGCTACACCTTC.